This T cell receptor (beta chain) was recorded in a study of CD8+ T cells in alopecia areata. cDNA serving as the sequencing template came from extracted, reverse transcribed RNA. The method was immunoSEQ multiplex PCR; TCRdb's version includes in-frame clones alone and lacks a portion of them. The sample consists of more than 90,000 clones, about 61% of them appearing once. As concerns this clone: The sample holds other DNA sequences that translate to the same CDR3.

Germline-derived CDR1 and CDR2 are KGHSH and LQKENI. Trimming pared 5 bases from V and 1 base from J, leaving 8 bases between. The length of the CDR3 is 13 residues. The source of this sequence is a human donor in good health. The source material was CD4+ T cells sorted from blood. This chain links TRBV18 with TRBJ1-1, with D perhaps matching TRBD1 (5 bases). CDR3 sequence (DNA): TGTGCCAGCTCATCAGGACAGAACACTGAAGCTTTCTTT. It is translated as CASSSGQNTEAFF.